This T cell receptor (beta chain) was observed in a study of blood T cell repertoires in COVID-19. Sequenced by immunoSEQ multiplex PCR; TCRdb stores in-frame clones only, minus some. Seen here are roughly 160,000 clones, around 82% observed once, and the top ten hold roughly 13%. CDR3 length equals 14 residues. V was clipped by 8 bases and J by 6 bases, with 17 bases between them. Germline CDR1 reads KGHSH; CDR2 reads LQKENI. Input material: peripheral blood. The sequence derives from a man younger than 35 with active or convalescent COVID-19. The chain uses TRBV18 and TRBJ2-4; TRBD2 might be the D (5 bases). CDR3 protein: CASTSQSEGNIQYF. DNA of the CDR3: TGTGCCAGCACGTCCCAGAGCGAGGGAAACATTCAGTACTTC.